This T cell receptor (beta chain) comes out of a study of blood T cell repertoires in COVID-19. Looking at the study overall: T cells, B-cell-depleted T cells, or PBMCs supplied cDNA or gDNA.

Per the original data handling: The authors estimated nucleated cell counts from reference gene primer amplification. The method was immunoSEQ multiplex PCR; TCRdb's version includes in-frame clones alone and lacks a portion of them. V and J calls and clone size come straight from that table; D and trimming were deduced from the DNA. In the table there are over 60,000 clones, approximately 86% of which are singletons. J was trimmed by 3 bases and V by 7 bases; bases with no gene match: 4. This CDR3 is 13 amino acids long. Per the germline V gene, CDR1 is MNHEY and CDR2 is SMNVEV (reference sequence).

The material sequenced was peripheral blood. The V and J genes are TRBV27 and TRBJ2-3; 7 bases agree with TRBD2. This sequence was found in a woman aged 55-69 years with acute or convalescent COVID-19. CDR3: CASTGGGTDTQYF. In DNA, the CDR3 is TGTGCCAGCACGGGGGGAGGAACAGATACGCAGTATTTT.